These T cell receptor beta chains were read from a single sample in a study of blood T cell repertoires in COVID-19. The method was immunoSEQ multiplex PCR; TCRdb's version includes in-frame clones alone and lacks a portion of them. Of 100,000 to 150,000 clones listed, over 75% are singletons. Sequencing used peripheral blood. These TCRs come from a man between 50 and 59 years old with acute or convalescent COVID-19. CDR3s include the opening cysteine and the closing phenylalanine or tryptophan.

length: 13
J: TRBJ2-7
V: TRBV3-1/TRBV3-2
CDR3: CASSLTTSYEQYF

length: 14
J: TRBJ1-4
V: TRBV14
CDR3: CASRRTGDNEKLFF

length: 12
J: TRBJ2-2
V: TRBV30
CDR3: CAHRQATGELFF

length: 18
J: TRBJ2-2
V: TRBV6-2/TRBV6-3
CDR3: CASSYSAFAGLGTGELFF

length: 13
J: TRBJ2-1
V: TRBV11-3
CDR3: CASSFQASGEQFF

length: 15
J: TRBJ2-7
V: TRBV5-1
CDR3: CASSSGTRDSYEQYF

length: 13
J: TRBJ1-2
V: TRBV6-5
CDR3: CASTKGANYGYTF

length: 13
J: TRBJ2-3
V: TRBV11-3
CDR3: CASSLGYTDTQYF

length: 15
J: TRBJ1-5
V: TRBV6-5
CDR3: CASSYKAGSNQPQHF

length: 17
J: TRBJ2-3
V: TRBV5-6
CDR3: CASSLTSWARDADTQYF

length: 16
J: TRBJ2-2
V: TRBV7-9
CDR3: CASSIAGQGNSGELFF

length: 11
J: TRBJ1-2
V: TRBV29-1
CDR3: CSVERAGDYTF

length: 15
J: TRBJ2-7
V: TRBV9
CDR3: CASSPTTGWTYEQYF

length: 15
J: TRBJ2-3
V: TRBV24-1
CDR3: CATSGGSGRTDTQYF

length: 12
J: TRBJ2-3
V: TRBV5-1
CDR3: CASGQATDTQYF

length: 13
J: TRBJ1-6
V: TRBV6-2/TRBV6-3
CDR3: CASSRGLNRPLHF

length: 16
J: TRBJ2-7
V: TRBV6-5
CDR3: CASSYSGLAASYEQYF

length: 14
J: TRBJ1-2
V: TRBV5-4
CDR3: CASSFDGGLDGYTF

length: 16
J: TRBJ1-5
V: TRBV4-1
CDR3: CASSQVPAGVGQPQHF

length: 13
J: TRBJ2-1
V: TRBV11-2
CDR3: CASSPGLQNEQFF

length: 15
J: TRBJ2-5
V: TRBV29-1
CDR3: CSVGGFGTSQETQYF

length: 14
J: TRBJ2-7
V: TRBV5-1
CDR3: CASSLVQGTHEQYF